The 19 T cell receptor beta chains reported below all come from one sample, sequenced in a study of blood T cell repertoires in COVID-19. TCRdb keeps only in-frame clones here, not all; method: immunoSEQ multiplex PCR. The table has 45,000 to 55,000 clones, roughly 89% seen once; the top ten hold 1.5% to 2%. Sequencing used peripheral blood. These receptors were taken from a man aged 50 to 60 with acute or convalescent COVID-19.

This chain connects TRBV27 to TRBJ1-4, with 9 positions matching TRBD1. The V and J ends lost 6 bases and 5 bases, in that order; junction bases with no gene match: 4. Germline V gives CDR1 MNHEY, CDR2 SMNVEV (reference sequence). The CDR3 covers 14 residues. CDR3 loop: CASSKTGGNEKLFF. The CDR3 DNA reads as TGTGCCAGCAGCAAGACAGGGGGGAATGAAAAACTGTTTTTT.

The chain employs TRBV11-2 and TRBJ1-1; a possible D gene is TRBD1 (6 bases). The V end lost 2 bases, the J end lost 5 bases, and 12 bases lay between the germline ends. This CDR3 is built from 14 residues. The germline gives CDR1 SGHAT, CDR2 FQNNGV. CDR3 DNA: TGTGCCAGCAGCTTACAGGGGCCGCATACTGAAGCTTTCTTT. It codes for CASSLQGPHTEAFF.

The chain recombines TRBV12-3 or TRBV12-4 with TRBJ2-1; TRBD2 matches at 8 bases. V was pared by 4 bases and J by 14 bases, with 10 bases of the junction left unmatched. This CDR3 comprises 13 residues. In nucleotides, the CDR3 is TGTGCCAGCAGTTCAACCGCCGGGAGGGCCAAGTTCTTC. It encodes CASSSTAGRAKFF.

The rearrangement links TRBV4-1 to TRBJ1-2; D not resolved. Between the trimmed V and J ends, which lost 0 bases and 7 bases, there was a span of 9 bases. CDR3 length: 13 amino acids. CDR1 is MGHRA, CDR2 YSYEKL, per germline. The CDR3 nucleotides are TGCGCCAGCAGCCAAGACGAGTATACTGGCTACACCTTC. It translates to CASSQDEYTGYTF.

The V gene is TRBV28, the J gene TRBJ1-5; D perhaps matches TRBD1 (5 bases). V lost 6 bases, J lost 7 bases, and 22 bases lay in between. The germline CDR1 and CDR2 sequences are MDHEN and SYDVKM. The CDR3 has 16 residues. CDR3 amino acids: CASSSQLRDLGQPQHF. The CDR3 region has the DNA TGTGCCAGCAGCTCTCAACTCAGGGATCTCGGCCAGCCCCAGCATTTT.

The rearrangement uses TRBV3-1 (or the pseudogene TRBV3-2) and TRBJ2-5; 11 positions agree with TRBD2. Germline CDR1 and CDR2: LGHDT and YNNKEL (reference sequence). The CDR3 is 16 amino acids. V trimming: 6 bases; J trimming: 2 bases; junction bases outside the gene matches: 8. The CDR3 protein is CASRETSGGLQETQYF. The CDR3 bases are TGTGCCAGCAGAGAAACTAGCGGGGGCCTACAAGAGACCCAGTACTTC.

The chain combines TRBV6-5 with TRBJ2-1, with D maybe TRBD2 (7 bases). This CDR3 has 15 residues. Germline CDR1 is MNHEY and CDR2 is SVGAGI. The germline V and J ends were trimmed by 7 bases and 5 bases, with 18 bases remaining between them. The CDR3 sequence: CASTRSLGGHNEQFF. In DNA, the CDR3 is TGTGCCAGCACCCGGAGTCTCGGGGGGCACAATGAGCAGTTCTTC.

The chain links TRBV7-2 to TRBJ2-7; D gene ambiguous. Germline-derived CDR1 and CDR2 are SGHTA and FQGNSA. The CDR3 totals 16 residues. The germline V and J ends were trimmed by 5 bases and 3 bases, with 20 bases remaining between them. CDR3 in DNA: TGTGCCAGCAGCGTCCTACCCCGTAAAGGAGACTACGAGCAGTACTTC. It specifies CASSVLPRKGDYEQYF.

This clone showed up just a few times. This chain joins TRBV7-2 and TRBJ1-5; D perhaps matches TRBD1 (5 bases). The CDR3 runs 13 residues. Deletions cut 5 bases from V and 4 bases from J, with 9 bases between. Germline V gene data show CDR1 as SGHTA and CDR2 as FQGNSA. CDR3 residues: CASSMHRNQPQHF. Written as DNA, the CDR3 is TGTGCCAGCAGCATGCACAGGAATCAGCCCCAGCATTTT.

The CDR3 loop reads CASNLAGTASYNEQFF. The CDR3 DNA reads as TGCGCCAGCAACCTAGCCGGGACTGCGTCCTACAATGAGCAGTTCTTC. The rearrangement links TRBV5-1 to TRBJ2-1, with D possibly matching TRBD2 (6 bases). The V and J ends lost 6 bases and 1 base respectively, with 17 bases between them. CDR3 length equals 16 residues. Germline lookup yields CDR1 SGHRS and CDR2 YFSETQ.

This clone was seen just once. The chain employs TRBV25-1 and TRBJ1-4, with unresolved D. The V end lost 4 bases, the J end lost 2 bases, and 11 bases lay between the germline ends. The CDR3 has 15 amino acids. CDR1 is MGHDK, CDR2 SYGVNS, per germline. CDR3: CASSAAGLTNEKLFF. DNA for the CDR3: TGTGCCAGCAGTGCCGCGGGCCTCACTAATGAAAAACTGTTTTTT.

This chain connects TRBV7-2 to TRBJ2-2, with 9 positions matching TRBD1. The J segment lost 2 bases and the V segment lost 1 base, leaving 8 bases of the junction unmatched. Germline CDR1 is SGHTA and CDR2 is FQGNSA. The CDR3 runs 18 residues. CDR3 sequence reads: CASSLEDRGLSNTGELFF. The CDR3 DNA reads as TGTGCCAGCAGCTTAGAGGACAGGGGACTCTCAAACACCGGGGAGCTGTTTTTT.

The J gene is TRBJ1-5, the V gene TRBV6-2 or TRBV6-3; D remains ambiguous. This CDR3 region has 13 residues. Per the germline V gene, CDR1 is MNHEY and CDR2 is SVGEGT. V gave up 5 bases and J gave up 5 bases, with 10 bases separating them. CDR3 amino acids: CASSAHRDQPQHF. Written as DNA, the CDR3 is TGTGCCAGCAGTGCCCACCGGGATCAGCCCCAGCATTTT.

This rearrangement joins TRBV27 to TRBJ2-7; D gene unclear. The CDR3 runs 15 residues. Trimming removed 4 bases at V and 2 bases at J, with 15 bases between. Germline V CDR1 and CDR2: MNHEY, SMNVEV (reference sequence). CDR3 nucleotide sequence: TGTGCCAGCAGTTCCATCTCAGGAAAGCCCTACGAGCAGTACTTC. The encoded protein is CASSSISGKPYEQYF.

This sequence joins TRBV12-3 or TRBV12-4 and TRBJ2-3; possibly TRBD2 for D (6 bases). CDR3 size: 13 residues. V lost 5 bases, J lost 4 bases, and 10 bases lay in between. The CDR3 nucleotides read TGTGCCAGCAGTCCCGGGACTTCAGATACGCAGTATTTT. Its translation: CASSPGTSDTQYF.

The rearrangement joins TRBV5-5 to TRBJ1-5; TRBD1 matches at 8 bases. V gave up 0 bases and J gave up 3 bases; unmatched junction bases: 5. Germline V gene data show CDR1 as SGHKS and CDR2 as YYEKEE (reference sequence). This CDR3 has 16 residues. CDR3 protein: CASSLGSGGTNQPQHF. As DNA, the CDR3 is TGTGCCAGCAGCTTGGGGTCAGGGGGCACCAATCAGCCCCAGCATTTT.

The chain's CDR3 is CASSHSGGFYEQYF. The CDR3 DNA reads as TGTGCCAGCAGCCATTCAGGGGGCTTCTACGAGCAGTACTTC. The V and J genes are TRBV11-2 and TRBJ2-7; TRBD1 matches 8 bases. The CDR3 is made up of 14 amino acids. Germline V lookup: CDR1 SGHAT, CDR2 FQNNGV. Trimming took 5 bases from V and 3 from J; bases not matched to a gene: 6.

The rearrangement joins TRBV11-2 to TRBJ2-5; D perhaps matches TRBD2 (7 bases). CDR1 is SGHAT and CDR2 is FQNNGV in the germline V gene. Trimming removed 2 bases from V and 5 bases from J, with 12 bases in between. The CDR3 is 14 residues long. The CDR3 coding sequence is TGTGCCAGCAGCTTACGGGGGGCCTGGGAGACCCAGTACTTC. This gives the protein CASSLRGAWETQYF.

The chain recombines TRBV4-1 with TRBJ2-1, with TRBD2 matching 10 bases. The junction had 7 bases not matched to a gene; V was cut back by 0 bases and J by 8 bases. Germline CDR1 reads MGHRA; CDR2 reads YSYEKL. This CDR3 spans 16 amino acids. CDR3 sequence reads: CASSQDPSGGTDEQFF. The CDR3 bases are TGCGCCAGCAGCCAAGACCCTAGCGGGGGAACGGATGAGCAGTTCTTC.